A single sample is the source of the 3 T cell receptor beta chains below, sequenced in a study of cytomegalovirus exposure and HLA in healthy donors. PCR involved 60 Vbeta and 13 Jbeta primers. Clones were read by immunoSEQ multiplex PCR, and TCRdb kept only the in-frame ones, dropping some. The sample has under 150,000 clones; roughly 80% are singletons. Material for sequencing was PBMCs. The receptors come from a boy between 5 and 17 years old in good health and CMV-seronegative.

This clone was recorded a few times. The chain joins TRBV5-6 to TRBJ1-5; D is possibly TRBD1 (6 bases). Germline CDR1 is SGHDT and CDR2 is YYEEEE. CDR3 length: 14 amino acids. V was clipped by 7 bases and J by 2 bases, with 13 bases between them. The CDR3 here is CASGGGAGNQPQHF. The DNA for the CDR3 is TGTGCCAGCGGCGGGGGGGCTGGCAATCAGCCCCAGCATTTT. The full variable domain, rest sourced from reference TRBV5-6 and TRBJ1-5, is DAGVTQSPTHLIKTRGQQVTLRCSPKSGHDTVSWYQQALGQGPQFIFQYYEEEERQRGNFPDRFSGHQFPNYSSELNVNALLLGDSALYLCASGGGAGNQPQHFGDGTRLSIL.

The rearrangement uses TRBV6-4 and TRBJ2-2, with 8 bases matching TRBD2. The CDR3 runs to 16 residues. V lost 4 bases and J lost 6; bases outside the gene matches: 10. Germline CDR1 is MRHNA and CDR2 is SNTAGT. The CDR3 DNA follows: TGTGCCAGCAGTGTGACCGCGGGAGGAGGGGCCGGGGAGCTGTTTTTT. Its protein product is CASSVTAGGGAGELFF.

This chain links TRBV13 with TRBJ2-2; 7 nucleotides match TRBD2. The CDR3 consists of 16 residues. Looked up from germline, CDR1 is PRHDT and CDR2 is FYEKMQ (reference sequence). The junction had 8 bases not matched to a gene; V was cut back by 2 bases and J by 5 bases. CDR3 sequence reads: CASSLRAGVGTGELFF. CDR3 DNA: TGTGCCAGCAGCTTACGGGCGGGAGTGGGGACCGGGGAGCTGTTTTTT.